This paragraph reports one TCR beta chain. Its cognate antigen is unknown. Amplification used 60 Vbeta primers and 13 Jbeta primers. Assay used: immunoSEQ multiplex PCR; TCRdb lists only in-frame clones, some missing. Among some 99,000 clones listed, about 80% were seen once. These data originate in a study of cytomegalovirus exposure and HLA in healthy donors. General study results and limits: Looking again later, the authors saw that most CMV-associated TCR beta chains seemed HLA-restricted. Among immune exposure information, only CMV serostatus was available. Confirmation was obtained in vitro that a few CMV-associated chains are specific for CMV antigens. Among the sequence variants, a highly shared cluster was likely an artifact of sequencing.

Germline V gene lookup returns CDR1 MRHNA and CDR2 SNTAGT. Deletions cut 5 bases from V and 0 bases from J, with 13 bases between. The CDR3 covers 15 residues. The chain employs TRBV6-4 and TRBJ1-1; D unclear. Sequencing input: PBMCs. This TCR came from a woman aged 50 to 60 in good health and CMV-seropositive. CDR3 loop: CASSPTPRVNTEAFF. In DNA form, the CDR3 reads TGTGCCAGCAGTCCGACCCCGAGGGTGAACACTGAAGCTTTCTTT.